This is a list of T cell receptor beta chains from one sample in a study of a mutant IDH1 vaccine in newly diagnosed glioma. Libraries were prepared by immunoSEQ multiplex PCR; TCRdb keeps only in-frame clonotypes and omits some of them. The table includes roughly 86,000 clones, just under 90% detected once. Antigens for these TCRs are unknown. The sample in question was PBMCs, obtained from a glioma patient whose treatment included an IDH1 peptide vaccine. These receptor sequences come from a woman aged 45-65 years with glioma. Both conserved end residues are part of each CDR3. A D gene is named only where the DNA matches it firmly. Size values are once, few and many counts, or a class for expanded clones, and some rows have none.

abundance	v_gene	d_gene	j_gene	len	CDR3nt	CDR3aa
.	TRBV5-8	TRBD1	TRBJ2-5	15	TGTGCCAGCAGCGTCGGGACAGGGGTCCAAGAGACCCAGTACTTC	CASSVGTGVQETQYF
.	TRBV6-5	.	TRBJ2-6	13	TGTGCCAGCAGTTACGCGACAACCAACGTCCTGACTTTC	CASSYATTNVLTF
.	TRBV7-9	TRBD1	TRBJ2-1	15	TGTGCCAGCAGCTCAGTTCGGGACAGGGGATTTGAGCAGTTCTTC	CASSSVRDRGFEQFF
.	TRBV7-9	.	TRBJ2-1	15	TGTGCCAGCAGCTTAGGAGGAGGGGATTACAATGAGCAGTTCTTC	CASSLGGGDYNEQFF
.	TRBV29-1	.	TRBJ1-1	13	TGCAGCGTTGGTGACACCGAGAACACTGAAGCTTTCTTT	CSVGDTENTEAFF
.	TRBV10-1	TRBD2	TRBJ2-1	14	TGCGCCAGCGCCGGGACTAGCTCCTACAATGAGCAGTTCTTC	CASAGTSSYNEQFF
.	TRBV5-4	TRBD2	TRBJ2-1	13	TGTGCCAGCAGCCCCGCAGCGGGAGGTGCGCAGTTCTTC	CASSPAAGGAQFF
once	TRBV11-3	.	TRBJ2-1	11	TGTGCCAGCAGCTCGACCGGAAAGCAGTTCTTC	CASSSTGKQFF
.	TRBV19	TRBD2	TRBJ2-3	15	TGTGCCAGTAGTGTGACTAGCGGGAGCACAGATACGCAGTATTTT	CASSVTSGSTDTQYF
.	TRBV7-9	.	TRBJ2-7	15	TGTGCCAGCAGCTTGGGGGGCCCGAGCTCCTACGAGCAGTACTTC	CASSLGGPSSYEQYF
once	TRBV28	TRBD2	TRBJ2-7	16	TGTGCCAGCAGTCCACCGGGACTAGCGGGAGACTACGAGCAGTACTTC	CASSPPGLAGDYEQYF
.	TRBV7-9	TRBD1	TRBJ2-7	14	TGTGCCAGCAGCTTCCAGGGACAGGGGAACGAGCAGTACTTC	CASSFQGQGNEQYF
once	TRBV28	.	TRBJ2-7	12	TGTGCCAGCGGTTTGGGAACCTACGAGCAGTACTTC	CASGLGTYEQYF
.	TRBV6-1	.	TRBJ2-7	16	TGTGCCAGCAGTGAATACGAGGGCCATAGCTCCTACGAGCAGTACTTC	CASSEYEGHSSYEQYF
few	TRBV11-2	.	TRBJ2-2	16	TGTGCCAGCAGCTTTGGACCAGCCCATAACACCGGGGAGCTGTTTTTT	CASSFGPAHNTGELFF
.	TRBV9	.	TRBJ2-1	13	TGTGCCAGCAGCGTAGGATCAGGTCCTGAGCAGTTCTTC	CASSVGSGPEQFF
.	TRBV19	.	TRBJ2-1	14	TGTGCCAGTGGGATGAGTCCCCAGGTGAATGAGCAGTTCTTC	CASGMSPQVNEQFF
once	TRBV2	.	TRBJ1-4	14	TGTGCCAGCAGGACAGACGCAACTAATGAAAAACTGTTTTTT	CASRTDATNEKLFF
.	TRBV7-3	TRBD2	TRBJ2-1	18	TGTGCCAGCAGCGCATATCGCTACGGACTAGCGGGAGGCGATGAGCAGTTCTTC	CASSAYRYGLAGGDEQFF
.	TRBV29-1	.	TRBJ1-1	13	TGCAGCGTAGAGGGACTGCCTAACACTGAAGCTTTCTTT	CSVEGLPNTEAFF
.	TRBV7-8	.	TRBJ1-1	22	TGTGCCAGCAGCTTAGATGGGGGGCCTTGGGGTGGAGTAGCGGGTAAGAGCACTGAAGCTTTCTTT	CASSLDGGPWGGVAGKSTEAFF
.	TRBV9	.	TRBJ1-3	14	TGTGCCAGCAGCGGAGAAGGGTGGGGAAACACCATATATTTT	CASSGEGWGNTIYF
.	TRBV9	.	TRBJ1-1	16	TGTGCCAGCAGCGCAAGGGGGGACGCCATGAACACTGAAGCTTTCTTT	CASSARGDAMNTEAFF
.	TRBV19	.	TRBJ1-4	12	TGTGCCAGTAGAACAACTAATGAAAAACTGTTTTTT	CASRTTNEKLFF
.	TRBV5-1	TRBD1	TRBJ1-2	15	TGCGCCAGCAGCTTGGAGCCCCGACAGGGGTATGGCTACACCTTC	CASSLEPRQGYGYTF
.	TRBV13	.	TRBJ2-7	14	TGTGCCAGCAGAACCCGGGGTGGGGCCGGGGAGCAGTACTTC	CASRTRGGAGEQYF
.	TRBV5-6	.	TRBJ2-1	15	TGTGCCAGCAGCTTAAGGGCTCTTAGGCGGGATGAGCAGTTCTTC	CASSLRALRRDEQFF
.	TRBV6-6	.	TRBJ1-1	13	TGTGCCAGCAGTTACTCTATGAACACTGAAGCTTTCTTT	CASSYSMNTEAFF
.	TRBV4-1	TRBD2	TRBJ2-7	15	TGCGCCAGCAGCCAAGGGGCGGGAGGCCTCGACGAGCAGTACTTC	CASSQGAGGLDEQYF
few	TRBV19	TRBD1	TRBJ1-5	15	TGTGCCAGTACCAATATGGGACAGGGTGATCAGCCCCAGCATTTT	CASTNMGQGDQPQHF
.	TRBV7-9	.	TRBJ2-1	11	TGTGCCAGCTTCAGAGGAAATGAGCAGTTCTTC	CASFRGNEQFF
.	TRBV9	.	TRBJ2-3	13	TGTGCCAGCAGCGTAGCCGGCTATGATACGCAGTATTTT	CASSVAGYDTQYF
.	TRBV7-2	.	TRBJ1-5	15	TGTGCCAGCAGCCTAAATCGGGGGCTTAGGCAGCCCCAGCATTTT	CASSLNRGLRQPQHF
.	TRBV6-5	.	TRBJ1-2	12	TGTGCCAGCACGGAAATTCTCCATGGCTACACCTTC	CASTEILHGYTF
.	TRBV25-1	.	TRBJ2-3	13	TGTGCCATTGGGGGTATCCTCACAGATACGCAGTATTTT	CAIGGILTDTQYF
.	TRBV2	TRBD2	TRBJ2-1	16	TGTGCCAGCAGCGTAACCGGGACTAGATCCTACAATGAGCAGTTCTTC	CASSVTGTRSYNEQFF
.	TRBV5-4	TRBD2	TRBJ2-2	18	TGTGCCAGCAGCTTGGCGGGCCTAGCGGGAGGCCATACCGGGGAGCTGTTTTTT	CASSLAGLAGGHTGELFF
.	TRBV7-8	.	TRBJ2-5	15	TGTGCCAGCAGCCTCTTTGGCGGGGAGAGGGAGACCCAGTACTTC	CASSLFGGERETQYF
.	TRBV11-2	.	TRBJ2-7	16	TGTGCCAGCAGCTTAAGTTCGGCGGGCCGCTCCTACGAGCAGTACTTC	CASSLSSAGRSYEQYF
once	TRBV5-1	TRBD2	TRBJ2-1	16	TGCGCCAGCAGCGGGGGACTAGCGGGAGGACGAGGTGAGCAGTTCTTC	CASSGGLAGGRGEQFF
.	TRBV19	TRBD2	TRBJ2-5	15	TGTGCCAGTAGTGCCGTGGCTAGCGGGAGCGAGACCCAGTACTTC	CASSAVASGSETQYF